This TCR beta chain was obtained from a study of cytomegalovirus exposure and HLA in healthy donors. Study-level points and caveats: The study flagged approximately 180 TCR beta chains as cytomegalovirus-associated.

Assay: immunoSEQ multiplex PCR; the TCRdb copy retains only in-frame clones and omits some. This sample has more than 250,000 clones; 75% to 90% occur once, and the top ten carry roughly 1.2%. With respect to this clone: The antigen is undetermined.

The receptor was isolated from a woman aged 25 to 39 in good health and CMV-seropositive. Sample: PBMCs.

The CDR3 DNA reads as TGCGCCAGCAGCCAAGATGGTGCCTCCCAAGAAGTTTTCGGCTACACCTTC. Protein product: CASSQDGASQEVFGYTF. The J gene is TRBJ1-2, the V gene TRBV4-3; D not certain. Germline loops: CDR1 LGHNA, CDR2 YSLEER. The V end was cut by 0 bases, the J end by 8 bases, with 22 bases between. The CDR3 loop spans 17 amino acids.